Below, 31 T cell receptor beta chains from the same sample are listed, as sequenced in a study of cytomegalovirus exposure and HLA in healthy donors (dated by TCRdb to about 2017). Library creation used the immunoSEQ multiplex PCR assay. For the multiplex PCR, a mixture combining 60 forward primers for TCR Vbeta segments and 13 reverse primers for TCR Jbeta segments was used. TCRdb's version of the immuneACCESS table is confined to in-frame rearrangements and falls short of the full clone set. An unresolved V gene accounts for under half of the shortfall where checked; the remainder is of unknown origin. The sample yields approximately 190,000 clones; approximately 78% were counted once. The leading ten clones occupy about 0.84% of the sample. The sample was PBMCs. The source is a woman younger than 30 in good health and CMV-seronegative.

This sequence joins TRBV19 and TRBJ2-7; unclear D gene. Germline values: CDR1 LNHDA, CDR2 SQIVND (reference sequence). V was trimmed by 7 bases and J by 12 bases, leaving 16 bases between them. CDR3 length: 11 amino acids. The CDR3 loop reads CASTDSKYLYF. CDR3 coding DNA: TGTGCCAGTACCGACTCAAAATATTTGTACTTC.

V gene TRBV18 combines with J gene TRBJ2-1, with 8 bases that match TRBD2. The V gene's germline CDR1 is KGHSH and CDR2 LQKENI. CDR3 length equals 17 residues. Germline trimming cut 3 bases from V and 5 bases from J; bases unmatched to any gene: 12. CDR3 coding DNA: TGTGCCAGCTCACCCCGCATCGGGGGGGCGCCTGACAATGAGCAGTTCTTC. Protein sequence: CASSPRIGGAPDNEQFF.

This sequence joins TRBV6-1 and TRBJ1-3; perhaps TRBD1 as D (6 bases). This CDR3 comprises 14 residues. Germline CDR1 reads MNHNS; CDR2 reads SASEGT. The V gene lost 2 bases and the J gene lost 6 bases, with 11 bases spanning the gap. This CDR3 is CASSEQGWENTIYF. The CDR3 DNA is TGTGCCAGCAGTGAACAGGGGTGGGAAAACACCATATATTTT.

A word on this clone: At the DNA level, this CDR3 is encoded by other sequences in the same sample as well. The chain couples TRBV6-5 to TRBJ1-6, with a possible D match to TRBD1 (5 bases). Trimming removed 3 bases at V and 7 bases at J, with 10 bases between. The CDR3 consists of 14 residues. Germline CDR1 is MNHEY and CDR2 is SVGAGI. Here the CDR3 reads CASSYTGGNSPLHF. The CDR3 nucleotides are TGTGCCAGCAGTTATACAGGCGGAAATTCACCCCTCCACTTT.

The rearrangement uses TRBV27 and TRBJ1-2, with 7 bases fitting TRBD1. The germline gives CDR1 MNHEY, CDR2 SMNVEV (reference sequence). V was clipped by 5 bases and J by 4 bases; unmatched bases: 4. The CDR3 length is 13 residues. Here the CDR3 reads CASSLTGAYGYTF. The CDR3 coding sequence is TGTGCCAGCAGTCTCACAGGGGCCTATGGCTACACCTTC.

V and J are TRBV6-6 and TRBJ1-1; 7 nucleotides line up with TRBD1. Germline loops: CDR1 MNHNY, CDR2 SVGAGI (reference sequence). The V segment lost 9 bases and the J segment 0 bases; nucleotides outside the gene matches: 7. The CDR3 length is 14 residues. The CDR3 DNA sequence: TGTGCCAGTATTTCCGGGACAGTGAACACTGAAGCTTTCTTT. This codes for CASISGTVNTEAFF.

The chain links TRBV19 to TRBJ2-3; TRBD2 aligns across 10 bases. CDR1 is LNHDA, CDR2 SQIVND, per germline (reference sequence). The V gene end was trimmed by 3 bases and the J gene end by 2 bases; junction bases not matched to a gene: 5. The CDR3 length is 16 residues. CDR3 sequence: CASSIGTSAYTDTQYF. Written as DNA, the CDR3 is TGTGCCAGTAGTATCGGGACTAGCGCTTACACAGATACGCAGTATTTT.

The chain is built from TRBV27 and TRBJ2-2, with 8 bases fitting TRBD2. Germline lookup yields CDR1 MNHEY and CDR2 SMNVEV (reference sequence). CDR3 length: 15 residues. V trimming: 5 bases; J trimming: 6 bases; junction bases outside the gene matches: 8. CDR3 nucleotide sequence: TGTGCCAGCAGTCCGGGGACTAGTTTATCCGGGGAGCTGTTTTTT. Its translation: CASSPGTSLSGELFF.

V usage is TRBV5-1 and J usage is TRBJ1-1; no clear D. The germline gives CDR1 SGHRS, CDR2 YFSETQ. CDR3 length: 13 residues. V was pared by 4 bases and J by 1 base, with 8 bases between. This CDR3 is CASSPFGNTEAFF. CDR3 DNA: TGCGCCAGCAGCCCGTTCGGGAACACTGAAGCTTTCTTT. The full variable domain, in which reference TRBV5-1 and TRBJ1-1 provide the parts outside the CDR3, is KAGVTQTPRYLIKTRGQQVTLSCSPISGHRSVSWYQQTPGQGLQFLFEYFSETQRNKGNFPGRFSGRQFSNSRSEMNVSTLELGDSALYLCASSPFGNTEAFFGQGTRLTVV.

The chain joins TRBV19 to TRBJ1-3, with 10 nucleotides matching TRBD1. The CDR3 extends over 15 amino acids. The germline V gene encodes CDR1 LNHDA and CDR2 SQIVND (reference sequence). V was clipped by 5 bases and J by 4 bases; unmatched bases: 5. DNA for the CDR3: TGTGCCAGTAGTTCGACAGGGGGCGAAGGAAACACCATATATTTT. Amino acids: CASSSTGGEGNTIYF.

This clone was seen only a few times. The CDR3 DNA follows: TGTGCCAGCAAGGGGCGGGGGGGCCAGAAGACCCAGTACTTC. Translation: CASKGRGGQKTQYF. V usage is TRBV6-5 and J usage is TRBJ2-5, with 9 bases identical to TRBD2. Trimming took 7 bases from V and 6 from J; bases not matched to a gene: 9. The CDR3 length is 14 residues. Germline assignment: CDR1 MNHEY and CDR2 SVGAGI.

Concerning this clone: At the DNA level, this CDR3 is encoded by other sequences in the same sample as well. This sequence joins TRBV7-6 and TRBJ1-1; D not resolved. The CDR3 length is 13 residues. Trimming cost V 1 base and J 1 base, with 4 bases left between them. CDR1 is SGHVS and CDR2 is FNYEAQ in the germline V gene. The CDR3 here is CASSLGQNTEAFF. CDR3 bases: TGTGCCAGCAGCTTAGGACAGAACACTGAAGCTTTCTTT.

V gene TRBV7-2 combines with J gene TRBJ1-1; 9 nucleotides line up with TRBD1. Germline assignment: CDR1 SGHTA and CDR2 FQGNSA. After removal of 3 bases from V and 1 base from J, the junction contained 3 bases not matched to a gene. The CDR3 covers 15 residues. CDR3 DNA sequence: TGTGCCAGCAGCTTCAGACAGGGGGGGAACACTGAAGCTTTCTTT. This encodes CASSFRQGGNTEAFF.

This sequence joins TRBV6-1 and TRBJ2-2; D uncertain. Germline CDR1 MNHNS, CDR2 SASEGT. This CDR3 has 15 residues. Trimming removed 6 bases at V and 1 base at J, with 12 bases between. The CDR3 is CASSEKKMNTGELFF. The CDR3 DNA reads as TGTGCCAGCAGCGAGAAGAAGATGAACACCGGGGAGCTGTTTTTT.

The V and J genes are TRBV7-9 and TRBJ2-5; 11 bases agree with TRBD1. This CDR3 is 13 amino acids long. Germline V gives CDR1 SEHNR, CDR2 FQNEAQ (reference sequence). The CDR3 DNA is TGTACCTGCGGACAGGGGGCACCGGGGACCCAGTACTTC. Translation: CTCGQGAPGTQYF. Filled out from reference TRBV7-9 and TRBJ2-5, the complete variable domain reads DTGVSQNPRHKITKRGQNVTFRCDPISEHNRLYWYRQTLGQGPEFLTYFQNEAQLEKSRLLSDRFSAERPKGSFSTLEIQRTEQGDSAMYLCTCGQGAPGTQYFGPGTRLLVL.

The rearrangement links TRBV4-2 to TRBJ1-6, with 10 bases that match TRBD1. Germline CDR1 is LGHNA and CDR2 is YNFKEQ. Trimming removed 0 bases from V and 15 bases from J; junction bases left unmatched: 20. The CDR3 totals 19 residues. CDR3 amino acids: CASSQEARGQGPPRINLHF. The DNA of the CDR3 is TGTGCCAGCAGCCAAGAGGCTCGGGGACAGGGGCCCCCTCGAATAAACCTCCACTTT.

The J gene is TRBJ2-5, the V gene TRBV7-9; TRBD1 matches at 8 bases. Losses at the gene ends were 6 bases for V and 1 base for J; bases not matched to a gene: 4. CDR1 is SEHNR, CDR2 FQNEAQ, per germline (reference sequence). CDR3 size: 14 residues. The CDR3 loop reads CASSYDRGQETQYF. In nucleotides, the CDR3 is TGTGCCAGCAGTTATGACAGGGGCCAAGAGACCCAGTACTTC.

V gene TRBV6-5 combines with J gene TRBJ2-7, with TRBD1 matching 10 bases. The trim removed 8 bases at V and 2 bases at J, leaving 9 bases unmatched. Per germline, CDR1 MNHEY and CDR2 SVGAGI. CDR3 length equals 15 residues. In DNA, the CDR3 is TGTGCCAGCCGAAACCGAGACAGGGGGCCCTACGAGCAGTACTTC. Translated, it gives CASRNRDRGPYEQYF.

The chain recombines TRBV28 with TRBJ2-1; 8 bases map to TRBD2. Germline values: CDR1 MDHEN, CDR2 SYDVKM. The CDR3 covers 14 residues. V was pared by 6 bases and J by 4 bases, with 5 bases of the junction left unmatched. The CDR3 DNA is TGTGCCAGCAGCCCACTAGCGGCTTACAATGAGCAGTTCTTC. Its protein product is CASSPLAAYNEQFF.

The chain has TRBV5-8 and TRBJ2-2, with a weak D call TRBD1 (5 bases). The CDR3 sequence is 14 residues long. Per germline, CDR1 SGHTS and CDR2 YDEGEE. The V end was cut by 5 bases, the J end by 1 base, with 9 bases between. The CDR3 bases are TGTGCCAGCAGTGGGGCGCAGAACACCGGGGAGCTGTTTTTT. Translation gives CASSGAQNTGELFF.

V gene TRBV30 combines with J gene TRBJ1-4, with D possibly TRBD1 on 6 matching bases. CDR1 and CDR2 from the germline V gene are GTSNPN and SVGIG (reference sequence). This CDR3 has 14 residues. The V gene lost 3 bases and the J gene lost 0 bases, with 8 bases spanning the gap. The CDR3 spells CAWSRGTTNEKLFF. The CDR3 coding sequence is TGTGCCTGGAGCAGGGGTACAACTAATGAAAAACTGTTTTTT.

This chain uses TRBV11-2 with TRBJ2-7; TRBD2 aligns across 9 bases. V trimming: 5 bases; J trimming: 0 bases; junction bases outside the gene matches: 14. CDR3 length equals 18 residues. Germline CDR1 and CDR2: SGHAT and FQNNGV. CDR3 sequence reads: CASSPTISGRPNSYEQYF. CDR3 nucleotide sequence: TGTGCCAGCAGCCCTACCATTAGCGGGAGACCAAACTCCTACGAGCAGTACTTC. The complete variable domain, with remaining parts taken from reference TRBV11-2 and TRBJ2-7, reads EAGVAQSPRYKIIEKRQSVAFWCNPISGHATLYWYQQILGQGPKLLIQFQNNGVVDDSQLPKDRFSAERLKGVDSTLKIQPAKLEDSAVYLCASSPTISGRPNSYEQYFGPGTRLTVT.

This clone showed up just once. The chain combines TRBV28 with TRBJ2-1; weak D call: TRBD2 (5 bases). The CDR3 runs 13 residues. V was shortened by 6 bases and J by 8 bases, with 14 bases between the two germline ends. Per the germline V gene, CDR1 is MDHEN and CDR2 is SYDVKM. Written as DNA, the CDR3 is TGTGCCAGCAGGCTGAATCGGAGGCATGAGCAGTTCTTC. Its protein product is CASRLNRRHEQFF.

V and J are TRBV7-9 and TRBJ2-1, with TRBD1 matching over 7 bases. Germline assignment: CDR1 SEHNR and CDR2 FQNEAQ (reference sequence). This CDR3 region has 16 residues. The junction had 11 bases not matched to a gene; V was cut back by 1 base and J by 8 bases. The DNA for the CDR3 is TGTGCCAGCAGCTTAGGAAGAGAGACAGGGTCCGATGAGCAGTTCTTC. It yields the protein CASSLGRETGSDEQFF.

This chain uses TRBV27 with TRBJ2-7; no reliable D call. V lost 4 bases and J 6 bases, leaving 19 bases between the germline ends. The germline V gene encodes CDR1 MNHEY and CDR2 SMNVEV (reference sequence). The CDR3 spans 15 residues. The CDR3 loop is CASSSGSIIFGEQYF. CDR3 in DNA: TGTGCCAGCAGTTCCGGGTCTATAATATTCGGCGAGCAGTACTTC.

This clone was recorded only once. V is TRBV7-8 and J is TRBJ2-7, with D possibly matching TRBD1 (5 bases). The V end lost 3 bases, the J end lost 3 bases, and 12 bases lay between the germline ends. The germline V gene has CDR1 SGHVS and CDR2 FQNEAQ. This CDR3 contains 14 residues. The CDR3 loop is CASSFLDSYYEQYF. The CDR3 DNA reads TGTGCCAGCAGCTTTTTAGACAGCTACTACGAGCAGTACTTC.

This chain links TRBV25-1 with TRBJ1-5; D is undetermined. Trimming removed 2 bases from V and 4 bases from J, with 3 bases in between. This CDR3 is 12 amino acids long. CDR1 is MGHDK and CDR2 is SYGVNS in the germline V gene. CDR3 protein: CASSELNQPQHF. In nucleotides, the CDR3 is TGTGCCAGCAGTGAACTTAATCAGCCCCAGCATTTT. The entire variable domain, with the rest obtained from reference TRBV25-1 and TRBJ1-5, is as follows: EADIYQTPRYLVIGTGKKITLECSQTMGHDKMYWYQQDPGMELHLIHYSYGVNSTEKGDLSSESTVSRIRTEHFPLTLESARPSHTSQYLCASSELNQPQHFGDGTRLSIL.

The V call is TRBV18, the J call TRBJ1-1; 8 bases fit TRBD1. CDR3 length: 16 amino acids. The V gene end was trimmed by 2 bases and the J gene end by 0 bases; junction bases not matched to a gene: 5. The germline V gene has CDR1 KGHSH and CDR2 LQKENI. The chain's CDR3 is CASSPRTGKLNTEAFF. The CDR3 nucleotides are TGTGCCAGCTCACCAAGGACAGGGAAGTTGAACACTGAAGCTTTCTTT.

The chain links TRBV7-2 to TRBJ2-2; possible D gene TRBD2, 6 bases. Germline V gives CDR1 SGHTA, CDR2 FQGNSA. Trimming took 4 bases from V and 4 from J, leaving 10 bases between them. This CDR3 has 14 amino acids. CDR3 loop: CASSSGEATGELFF. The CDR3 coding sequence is TGTGCCAGCAGCTCGGGGGAGGCCACCGGGGAGCTGTTTTTT.

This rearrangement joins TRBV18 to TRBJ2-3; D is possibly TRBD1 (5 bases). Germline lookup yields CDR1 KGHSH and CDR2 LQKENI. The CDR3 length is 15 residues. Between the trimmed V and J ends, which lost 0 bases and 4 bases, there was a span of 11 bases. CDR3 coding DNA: TGTGCCAGCTCACCACCTGGGGCCGTGGCAGATACGCAGTATTTT. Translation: CASSPPGAVADTQYF.

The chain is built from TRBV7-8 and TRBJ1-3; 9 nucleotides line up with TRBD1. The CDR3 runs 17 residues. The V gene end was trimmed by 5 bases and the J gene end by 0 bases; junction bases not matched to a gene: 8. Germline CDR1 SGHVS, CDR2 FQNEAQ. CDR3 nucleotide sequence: TGTGCCAGCAGCGCTTATACAGGGGGCCTCTCTGGAAACACCATATATTTT. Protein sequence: CASSAYTGGLSGNTIYF.